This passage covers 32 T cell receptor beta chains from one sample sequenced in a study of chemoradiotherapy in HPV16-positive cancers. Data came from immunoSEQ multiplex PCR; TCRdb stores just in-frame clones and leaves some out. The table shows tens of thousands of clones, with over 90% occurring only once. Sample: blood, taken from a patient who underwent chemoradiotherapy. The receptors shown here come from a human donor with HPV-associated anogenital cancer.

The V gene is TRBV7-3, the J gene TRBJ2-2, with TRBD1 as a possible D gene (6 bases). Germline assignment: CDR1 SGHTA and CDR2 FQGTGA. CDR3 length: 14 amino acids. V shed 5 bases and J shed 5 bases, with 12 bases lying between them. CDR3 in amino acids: CASSGGLGTGELFF. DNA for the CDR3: TGTGCCAGCAGCGGGGGCCTTGGGACCGGGGAGCTGTTTTTT.

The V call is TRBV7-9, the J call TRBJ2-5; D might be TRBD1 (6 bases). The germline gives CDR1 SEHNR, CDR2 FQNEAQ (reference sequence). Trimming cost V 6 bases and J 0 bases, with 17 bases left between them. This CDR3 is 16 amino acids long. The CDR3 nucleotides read TGTGCCAGCAGTTCAGGGACAAGAGGCGACCAAGAGACCCAGTACTTC. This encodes CASSSGTRGDQETQYF.

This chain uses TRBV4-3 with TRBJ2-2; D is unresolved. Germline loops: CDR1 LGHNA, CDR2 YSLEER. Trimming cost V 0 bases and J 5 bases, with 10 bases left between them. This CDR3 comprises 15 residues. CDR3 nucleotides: TGCGCCAGCAGCCAAGATCCAGGATTTACCGGGGAGCTGTTTTTT. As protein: CASSQDPGFTGELFF.

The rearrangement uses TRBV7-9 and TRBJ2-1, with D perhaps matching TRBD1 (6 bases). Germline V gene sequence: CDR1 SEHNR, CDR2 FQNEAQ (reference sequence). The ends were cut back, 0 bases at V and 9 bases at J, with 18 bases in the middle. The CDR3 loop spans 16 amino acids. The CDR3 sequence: CASSLARTGIRSEQFF. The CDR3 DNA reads TGTGCCAGCAGCTTAGCGCGCACAGGGATACGAAGTGAGCAGTTCTTC.

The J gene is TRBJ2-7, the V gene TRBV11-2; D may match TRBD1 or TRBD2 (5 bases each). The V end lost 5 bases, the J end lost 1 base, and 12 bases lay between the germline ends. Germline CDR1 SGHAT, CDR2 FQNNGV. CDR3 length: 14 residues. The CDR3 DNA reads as TGTGCCAGCAGCCCGTGGGACGGGTCCTACGAGCAGTACTTC. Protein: CASSPWDGSYEQYF.

CDR3 sequence: CASSQDNLVARVTSNYGYTF. The CDR3 DNA sequence: TGCGCCAGCAGCCAAGATAATCTAGTGGCACGCGTTACCTCTAACTATGGCTACACCTTC. This chain uses TRBV4-3 with TRBJ1-2; D remains ambiguous. This CDR3 is built from 20 residues. Germline loops: CDR1 LGHNA, CDR2 YSLEER. V was trimmed by 0 bases and J by 0 bases, leaving 23 bases between them.

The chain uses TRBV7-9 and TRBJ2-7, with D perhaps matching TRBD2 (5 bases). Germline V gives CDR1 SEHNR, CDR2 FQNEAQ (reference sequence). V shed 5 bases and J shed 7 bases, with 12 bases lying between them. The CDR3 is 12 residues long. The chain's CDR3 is CASSPERWEQYF. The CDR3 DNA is TGTGCCAGCAGCCCAGAGCGGTGGGAGCAGTACTTC.

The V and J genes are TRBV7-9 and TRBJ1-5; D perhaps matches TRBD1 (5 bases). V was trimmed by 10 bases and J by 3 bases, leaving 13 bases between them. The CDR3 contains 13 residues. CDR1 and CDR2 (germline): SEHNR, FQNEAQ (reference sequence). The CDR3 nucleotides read TGTGCCACCTCGGACACCAACAATCAGCCCCAGCATTTT. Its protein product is CATSDTNNQPQHF.

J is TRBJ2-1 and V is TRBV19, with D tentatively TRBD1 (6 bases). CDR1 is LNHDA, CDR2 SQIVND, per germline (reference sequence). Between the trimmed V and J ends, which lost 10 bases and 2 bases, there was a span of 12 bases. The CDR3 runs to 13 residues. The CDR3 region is CAIAPGAYNEQFF. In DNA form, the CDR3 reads TGTGCCATCGCCCCAGGGGCCTACAATGAGCAGTTCTTC.

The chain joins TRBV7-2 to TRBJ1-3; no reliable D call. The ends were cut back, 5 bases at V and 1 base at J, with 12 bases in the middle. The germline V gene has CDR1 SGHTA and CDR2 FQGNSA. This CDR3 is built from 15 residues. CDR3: CASSLPPGSGNTIYF. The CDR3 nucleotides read TGTGCCAGCAGCCTCCCCCCGGGGTCTGGAAACACCATATATTTT. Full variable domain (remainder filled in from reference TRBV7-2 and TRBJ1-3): GAGVSQSPSNKVTEKGKDVELRCDPISGHTALYWYRQSLGQGLEFLIYFQGNSAPDKSGLPSDRFSAERTGGSVSTLTIQRTQQEDSAVYLCASSLPPGSGNTIYFGEGSWLTVV.

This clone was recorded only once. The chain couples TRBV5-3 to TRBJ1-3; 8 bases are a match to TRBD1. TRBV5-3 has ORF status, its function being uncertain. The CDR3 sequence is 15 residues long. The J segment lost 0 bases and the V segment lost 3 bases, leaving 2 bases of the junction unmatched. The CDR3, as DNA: TGTGCCAGAAGCTACAGGGGGGACTCTGGAAACACCATATATTTT. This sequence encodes CARSYRGDSGNTIYF.

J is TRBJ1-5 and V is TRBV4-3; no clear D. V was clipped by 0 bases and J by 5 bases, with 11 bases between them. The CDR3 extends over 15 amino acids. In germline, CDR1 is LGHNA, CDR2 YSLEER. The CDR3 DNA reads TGCGCCAGCAGCCAAGAGCGGTCTGCCCATCAGCCCCAGCATTTT. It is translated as CASSQERSAHQPQHF.

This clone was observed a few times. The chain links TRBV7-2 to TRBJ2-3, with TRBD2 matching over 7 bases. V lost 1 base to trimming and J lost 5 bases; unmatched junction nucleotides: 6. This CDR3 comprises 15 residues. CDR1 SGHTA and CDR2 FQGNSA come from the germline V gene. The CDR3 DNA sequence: TGTGCCAGCAGCTTAGGCGGGAGTGGGGGAGATACGCAGTATTTT. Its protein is CASSLGGSGGDTQYF.

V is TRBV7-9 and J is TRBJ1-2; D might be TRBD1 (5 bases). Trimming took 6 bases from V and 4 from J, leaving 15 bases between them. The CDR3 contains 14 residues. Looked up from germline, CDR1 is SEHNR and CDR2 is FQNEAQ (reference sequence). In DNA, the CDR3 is TGTGCCAGCAGTCTGGGACGCACCAGCTATGGCTACACCTTC. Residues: CASSLGRTSYGYTF.

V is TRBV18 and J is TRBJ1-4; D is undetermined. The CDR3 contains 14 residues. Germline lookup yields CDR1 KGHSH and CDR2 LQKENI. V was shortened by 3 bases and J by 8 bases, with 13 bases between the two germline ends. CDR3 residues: CASSPPGVEEKLFF. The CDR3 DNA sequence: TGTGCCAGCTCACCCCCCGGGGTGGAGGAAAAACTGTTTTTT.

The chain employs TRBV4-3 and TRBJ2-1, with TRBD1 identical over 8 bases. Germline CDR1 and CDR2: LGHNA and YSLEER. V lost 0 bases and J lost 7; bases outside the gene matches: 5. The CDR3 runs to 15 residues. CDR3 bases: TGCGCCAGCAGCCAAGACAGAGACAGGGGAAATGAGCAGTTCTTC. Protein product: CASSQDRDRGNEQFF.

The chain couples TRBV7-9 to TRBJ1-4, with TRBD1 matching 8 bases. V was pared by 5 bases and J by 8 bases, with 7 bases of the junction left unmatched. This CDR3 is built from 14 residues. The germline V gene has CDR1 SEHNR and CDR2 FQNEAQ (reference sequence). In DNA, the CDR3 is TGTGCCAGCAGCGTGACAGGGGAAGGGGAAAAACTGTTTTTT. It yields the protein CASSVTGEGEKLFF.

The CDR3, as DNA: TGTGCCAGCAGCTTAGATTTGACGAGCGGAAGGGACAATGAGCAGTTCTTC. Translating gives CASSLDLTSGRDNEQFF. The V gene is TRBV7-8, the J gene TRBJ2-1; D perhaps matches TRBD2 (5 bases). Per the germline V gene, CDR1 is SGHVS and CDR2 is FQNEAQ. With 1 base removed from V and 5 bases from J, the gap between germline ends came to 18 bases. CDR3 length equals 17 residues.

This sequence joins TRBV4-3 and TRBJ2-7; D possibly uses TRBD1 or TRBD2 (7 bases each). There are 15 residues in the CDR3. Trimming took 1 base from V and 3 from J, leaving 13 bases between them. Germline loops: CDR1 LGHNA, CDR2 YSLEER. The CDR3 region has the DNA TGCGCCAGCAGCCAAGTCAGGGGGGGGAACTACGAGCAGTACTTC. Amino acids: CASSQVRGGNYEQYF.

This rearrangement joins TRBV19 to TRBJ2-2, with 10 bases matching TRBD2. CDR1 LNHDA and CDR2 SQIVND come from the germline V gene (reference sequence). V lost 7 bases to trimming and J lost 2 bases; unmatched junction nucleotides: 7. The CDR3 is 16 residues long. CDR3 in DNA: TGTGCCAGTACGGCGGGACTAGCGAAAAACACCGGGGAGCTGTTTTTT. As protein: CASTAGLAKNTGELFF.

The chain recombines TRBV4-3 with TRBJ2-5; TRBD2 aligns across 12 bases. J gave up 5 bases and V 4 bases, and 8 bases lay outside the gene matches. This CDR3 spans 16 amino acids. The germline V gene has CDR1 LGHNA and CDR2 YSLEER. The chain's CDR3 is CASSPRLAGVRETQYF. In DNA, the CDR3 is TGCGCCAGCAGCCCAAGACTAGCGGGAGTACGGGAGACCCAGTACTTC.

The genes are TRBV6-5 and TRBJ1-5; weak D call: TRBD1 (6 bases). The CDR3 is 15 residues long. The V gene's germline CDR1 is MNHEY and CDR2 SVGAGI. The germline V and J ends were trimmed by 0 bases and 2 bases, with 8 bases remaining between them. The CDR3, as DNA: TGTGCCAGCAGTTACTCGGCAGGGGGCAATCAGCCCCAGCATTTT. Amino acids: CASSYSAGGNQPQHF.

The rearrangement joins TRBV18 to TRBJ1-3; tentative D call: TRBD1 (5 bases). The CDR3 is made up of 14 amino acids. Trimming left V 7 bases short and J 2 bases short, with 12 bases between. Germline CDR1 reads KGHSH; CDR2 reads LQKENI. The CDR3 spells CASFDSNTGNTIYF. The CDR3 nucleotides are TGTGCCAGCTTCGACAGTAATACTGGAAACACCATATATTTT.

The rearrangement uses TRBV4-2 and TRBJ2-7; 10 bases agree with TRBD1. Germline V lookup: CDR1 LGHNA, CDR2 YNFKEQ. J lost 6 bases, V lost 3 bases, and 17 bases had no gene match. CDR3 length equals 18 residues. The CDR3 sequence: CASSQPGTGDVTGSEQYF. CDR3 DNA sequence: TGTGCCAGCAGCCAGCCCGGGACAGGGGACGTTACAGGATCCGAGCAGTACTTC.

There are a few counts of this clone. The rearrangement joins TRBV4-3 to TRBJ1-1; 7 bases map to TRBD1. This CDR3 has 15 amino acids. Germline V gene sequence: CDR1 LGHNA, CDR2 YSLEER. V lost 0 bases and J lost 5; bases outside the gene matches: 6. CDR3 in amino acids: CASSQDGTARTEAFF. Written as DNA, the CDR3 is TGCGCCAGCAGCCAAGATGGGACAGCGAGGACTGAAGCTTTCTTT.

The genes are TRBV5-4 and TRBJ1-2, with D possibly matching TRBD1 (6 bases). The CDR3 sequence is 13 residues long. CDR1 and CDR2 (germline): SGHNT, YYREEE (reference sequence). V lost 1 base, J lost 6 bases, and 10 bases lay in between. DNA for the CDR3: TGTGCCAGCAGCTTGTTGGGGGGGCATGGCTACACCTTC. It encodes CASSLLGGHGYTF.

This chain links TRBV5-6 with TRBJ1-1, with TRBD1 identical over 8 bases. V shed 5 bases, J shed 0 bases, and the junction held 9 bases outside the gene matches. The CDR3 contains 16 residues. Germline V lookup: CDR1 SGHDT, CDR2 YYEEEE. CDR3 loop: CASRRDRGEMNTEAFF. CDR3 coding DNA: TGTGCCAGCAGGCGAGACAGGGGCGAAATGAACACTGAAGCTTTCTTT.

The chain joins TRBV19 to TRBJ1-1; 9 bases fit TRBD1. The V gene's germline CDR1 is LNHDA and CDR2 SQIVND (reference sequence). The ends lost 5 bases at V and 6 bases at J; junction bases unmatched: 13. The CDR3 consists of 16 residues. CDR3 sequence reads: CASSWGSTGGFPEAFF. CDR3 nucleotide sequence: TGTGCCAGTAGTTGGGGTTCGACAGGGGGGTTCCCTGAAGCTTTCTTT.

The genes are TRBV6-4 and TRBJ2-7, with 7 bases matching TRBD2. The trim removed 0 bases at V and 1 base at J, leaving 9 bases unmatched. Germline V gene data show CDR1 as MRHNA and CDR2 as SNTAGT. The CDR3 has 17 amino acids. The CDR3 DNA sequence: TGTGCCAGCAGTGACTCGGCCCCAGCGGGGCTTTCCTACGAGCAGTACTTC. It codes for CASSDSAPAGLSYEQYF.

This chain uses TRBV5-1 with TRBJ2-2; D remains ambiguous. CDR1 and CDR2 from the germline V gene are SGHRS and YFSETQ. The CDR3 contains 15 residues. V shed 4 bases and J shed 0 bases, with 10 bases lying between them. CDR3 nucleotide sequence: TGCGCCAGCAGCCCCGTGCCCGCGAACACCGGGGAGCTGTTTTTT. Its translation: CASSPVPANTGELFF.

As DNA, the CDR3 is TGTGCCAGCTCCATCACAGGGGGGGGCACAGATACGCAGTATTTT. Translated: CASSITGGGTDTQYF. The V call is TRBV18, the J call TRBJ2-3, with TRBD1 as a possible D gene (8 bases). This CDR3 spans 15 amino acids. Trimming removed 6 bases from V and 1 base from J, with 14 bases in between. Germline V gene data show CDR1 as KGHSH and CDR2 as LQKENI.

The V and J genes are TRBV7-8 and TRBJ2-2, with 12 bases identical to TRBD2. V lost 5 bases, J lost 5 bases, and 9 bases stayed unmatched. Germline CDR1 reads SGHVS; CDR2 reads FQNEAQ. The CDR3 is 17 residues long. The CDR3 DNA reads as TGTGCCAGCAGCCTACGGACTAGCGGGGTCCGGACCGGGGAGCTGTTTTTT. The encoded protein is CASSLRTSGVRTGELFF. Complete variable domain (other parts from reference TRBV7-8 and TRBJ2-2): GAGVSQSPRYKVAKRGQDVALRCDPISGHVSLFWYQQALGQGPEFLTYFQNEAQLDKSGLPSDRFFAERPEGSVSTLKIQRTQQEDSAVYLCASSLRTSGVRTGELFFGEGSRLTVL.